Shown below are 6 T cell receptor beta chains from a single sample sequenced in a study of vaccination effects on CD4 cells after COVID-19. Antigens for these TCRs are unknown. When ten to eleven days of culture had elapsed, CD4+ T cells were isolated. SARS-CoV-2 infection was confirmed by PCR in the person between March and December 2020. Participants each got two BNT162b2 or mRNA-1273 vaccine doses. Data came from immunoSEQ multiplex PCR; TCRdb stores just in-frame clones and leaves some out. The sample contains around 50,000 clones, around three quarters of which appear only once. The sample was CD4+ T cells from PBMCs cultured without peptide, taken after COVID-19 vaccination. The receptors stem from a human donor who had a prior SARS-CoV-2 infection.

In this sample, this clone turned up once. CDR3 residues: CASRNKPGQGHTGELFF. CDR3 coding DNA: TGTGCCAGCAGAAACAAGCCGGGACAGGGACACACCGGGGAGCTGTTTTTT. The chain is built from TRBV4-2 and TRBJ2-2; 9 nucleotides match TRBD1. The V segment lost 6 bases and the J segment 3 bases; nucleotides outside the gene matches: 11. CDR3 length: 17 residues. Germline V gene lookup returns CDR1 LGHNA and CDR2 YNFKEQ.

The rearrangement uses TRBV7-2 and TRBJ1-2, with TRBD1 as a possible D gene (5 bases). This CDR3 comprises 15 residues. In germline, CDR1 is SGHTA, CDR2 FQGNSA. The V and J ends lost 3 bases and 0 bases respectively, with 11 bases between them. This CDR3 reads CASSLRRDSNYGYTF. DNA for the CDR3: TGTGCCAGCAGCTTGCGTCGGGACTCTAACTATGGCTACACCTTC.

The gene calls are TRBV4-2 and TRBJ2-6, with D hard to call. The CDR3 has 14 amino acids. Germline V gene sequence: CDR1 LGHNA, CDR2 YNFKEQ. Trimming took off 7 bases at V and 4 bases at J, with 11 bases between the two ends. CDR3 protein: CASNARAGANVLTF. In nucleotides, the CDR3 is TGTGCCAGCAACGCAAGGGCCGGGGCCAACGTCCTGACTTTC.

In this sample, this clone turned up a few times. The chain combines TRBV4-1 with TRBJ2-1; 8 bases align to TRBD1. The CDR3 runs to 15 residues. The ends lost 4 bases at V and 7 bases at J; junction bases unmatched: 9. CDR1 and CDR2 from the germline V gene are MGHRA and YSYEKL. The CDR3, as DNA: TGCGCCAGCAGCCGTGGGCAGGGGGCTTGGAATGAGCAGTTCTTC. Translation: CASSRGQGAWNEQFF.

In this sample, this clone turned up a few times. This chain joins TRBV3-1 (or the pseudogene TRBV3-2) and TRBJ2-4; no firm D call. CDR1 and CDR2 (germline): LGHDT, YNNKEL (reference sequence). Between the trimmed V and J ends, which lost 2 bases and 6 bases, there was a span of 8 bases. The length of the CDR3 is 13 residues. The DNA for the CDR3 is TGTGCCAGCAGCCAATCACCAATAAACATTCAGTACTTC. Translating gives CASSQSPINIQYF.

This rearrangement joins TRBV7-8 to TRBJ1-2; D gene uncertain. V lost 8 bases and J 5 bases, leaving 15 bases between the germline ends. Germline assignment: CDR1 SGHVS and CDR2 FQNEAQ. The CDR3 consists of 13 residues. CDR3: CASALWPEYGYTF. The CDR3 DNA reads as TGTGCCAGCGCTTTGTGGCCCGAATATGGCTACACCTTC.